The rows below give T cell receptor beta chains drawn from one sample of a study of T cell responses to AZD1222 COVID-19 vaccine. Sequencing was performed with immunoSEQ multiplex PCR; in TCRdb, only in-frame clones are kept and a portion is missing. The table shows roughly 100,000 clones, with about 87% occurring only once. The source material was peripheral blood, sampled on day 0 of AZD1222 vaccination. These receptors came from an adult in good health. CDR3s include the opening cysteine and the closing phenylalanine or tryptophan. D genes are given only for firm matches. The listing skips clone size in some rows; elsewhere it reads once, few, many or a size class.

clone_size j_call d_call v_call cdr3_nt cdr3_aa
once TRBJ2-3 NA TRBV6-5 TGTGCCAGCAGTTACTTGGGGGGCCAACGGGATACGCAGTATTTT CASSYLGGQRDTQYF
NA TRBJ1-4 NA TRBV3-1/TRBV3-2 TGTGCCAGCAGCCAAGCAAGCGAAAAACTGTTTTTT CASSQASEKLFF
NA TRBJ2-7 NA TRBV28 TGTGCCAGCAGCCTCGGTCGGGACAACTCCTACGAGCAGTACTTC CASSLGRDNSYEQYF
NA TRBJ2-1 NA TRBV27 TGTGCCAGCAGTCTGAGGGTCTTGGGGGGTGAGCAGTTCTTC CASSLRVLGGEQFF
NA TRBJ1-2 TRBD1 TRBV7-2 TGTGCCAGCAGTTTTCCGGGACAGGGGGATGGCTACACCTTC CASSFPGQGDGYTF
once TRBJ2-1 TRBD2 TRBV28 TGTGCCAGCAGACCGCGGACTAGCGGGAGGGCCGGTCGGTTCTTC CASRPRTSGRAGRFF
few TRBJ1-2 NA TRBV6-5 TGTGCCAGCAGTTACTCGAGAGGGTTTGGCTACACCTTC CASSYSRGFGYTF
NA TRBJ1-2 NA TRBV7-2 TGTGCCAGCAGCCGGCAGGGCAGGGATTACTATGGCTACACCTTC CASSRQGRDYYGYTF
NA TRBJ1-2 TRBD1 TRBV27 TGTGCCAGCAGTCTGGGACAGGGTAGGGGCTACACCTTC CASSLGQGRGYTF
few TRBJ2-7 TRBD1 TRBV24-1 TGTGCCACCAGTTCGGGACAGGGAATTTACGAGCAGTACTTC CATSSGQGIYEQYF
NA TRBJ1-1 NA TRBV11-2 TGTGCCAGCAGCTTAGTACAGGGAGGCACTGAAGCTTTCTTT CASSLVQGGTEAFF
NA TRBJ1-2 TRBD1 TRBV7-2 TGTGCCAGCAGCTCGGACAGGGGACATGGCTACACCTTC CASSSDRGHGYTF
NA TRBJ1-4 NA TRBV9 TGTGCCAGCAGCGTAGGTAATGCTAATGAAAAACTGTTTTTT CASSVGNANEKLFF
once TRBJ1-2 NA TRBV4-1 TGCGCCAGCAGCCACCCGGTGGGTGGCTACACCTTC CASSHPVGGYTF
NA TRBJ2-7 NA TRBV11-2 TGTGCCAGCAGCTTAGAGAGGGTCGGGGGCTACGAGCAGTACTTC CASSLERVGGYEQYF
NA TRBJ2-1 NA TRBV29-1 TGCAGCGTTGGCGTCTCAGCGAACAATGAGCAGTTCTTC CSVGVSANNEQFF
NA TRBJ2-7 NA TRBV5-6 TGTGCCAGCAGCCCTCGGGGGAGCTCCTACGAGCAGTACTTC CASSPRGSSYEQYF
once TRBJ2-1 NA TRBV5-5 TGTGCCAGCAGTCTTGCCCCAGGAGCCCCTTCCAATGAGCAGTTCTTC CASSLAPGAPSNEQFF
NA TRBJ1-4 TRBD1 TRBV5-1 TGCGCCAGCAGCGAACCAGGGGGCCTTAATGAAAAACTGTTTTTT CASSEPGGLNEKLFF
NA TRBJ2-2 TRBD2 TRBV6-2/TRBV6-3 TGTGCCAGCAGTTACACCGGGACTAGCGGTCCCGGGGAGCTGTTTTTT CASSYTGTSGPGELFF
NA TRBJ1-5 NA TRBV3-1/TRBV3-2 TGTGCCAGCAGCCCCGAGGGGTCTCAGCCCCAGCATTTT CASSPEGSQPQHF
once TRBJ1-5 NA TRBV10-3 TGTGCCATCAGTGGCGGGACAAGCGGTCAGCCCCAGCATTTT CAISGGTSGQPQHF
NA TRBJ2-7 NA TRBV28 TGTGCCAGCAGTTTAGACCCGGCAGGGATCTACGAGCAGTACTTC CASSLDPAGIYEQYF
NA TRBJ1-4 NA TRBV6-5 TGTGCCAGCAGCTATAAACCCAGAGGTGAAAAACTGTTTTTT CASSYKPRGEKLFF
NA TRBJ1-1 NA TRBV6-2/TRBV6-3 TGTGCCAGCAGTTACCGGGCGCGCACTGAAGCTTTCTTT CASSYRARTEAFF
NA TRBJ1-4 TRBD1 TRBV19 TGTGCCAGCATACAGACAGGGGGCGGTGAAAAACTGTTTTTT CASIQTGGGEKLFF
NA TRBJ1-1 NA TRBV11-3 TGTGCCAGCAGCTCGTCGGGAGTCGAAGCTTTCTTT CASSSSGVEAFF
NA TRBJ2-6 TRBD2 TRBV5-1 TGCGCCAGCAGCTTGGGACTAGCGGGGGGGCCAGGGGCCAACGTCCTGACTTTC CASSLGLAGGPGANVLTF
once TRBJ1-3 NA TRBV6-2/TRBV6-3 TGTGCCAGCGGCCCCAGGGTGGCTGGAAACACCATATATTTT CASGPRVAGNTIYF
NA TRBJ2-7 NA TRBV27 TGTGCCAGCAGTTTTAAGGGCTACGAGCAGTACTTC CASSFKGYEQYF
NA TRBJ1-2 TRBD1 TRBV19 TGTGCCACCGTCGAGACAGGGGACTATGGCTACACCTTC CATVETGDYGYTF
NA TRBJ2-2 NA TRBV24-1 TGTGCCACCAAGGGACCGAACACCGGGGAGCTGTTTTTT CATKGPNTGELFF
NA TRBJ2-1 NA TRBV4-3 TGCGCCAGCAGCCAAGATCTAGGGGCCTCCTACAATGAGCAGTTCTTC CASSQDLGASYNEQFF
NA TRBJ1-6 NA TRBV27 TGTGCCAGCAGTTTTGGAGGGACGGAGGGGTCACCCCTCCACTTT CASSFGGTEGSPLHF
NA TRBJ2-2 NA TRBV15 TGTGCCACCAGCAGAGATCTTGCGGTCGGGGAGCTGTTTTTT CATSRDLAVGELFF